The next 2 T cell receptor beta chains were all read from a single sample in a study of OX40 agonist ivuxolimab in advanced cancers. Only in-frame clones appear in the TCRdb table, and some are missing; sequencing was by immunoSEQ multiplex PCR. The sample has approximately 120,000 clones, 92% seen once; the top ten hold around 0.81%. The source was CD4+ or CD8+ T cells sorted from blood, collected in a trial of the OX40 agonist ivuxolimab. These receptors were taken from an adult with an advanced solid tumor such as melanoma, head and neck, liver or kidney cancer.

The table lists this clone with a count of one. This CDR3 is CASSYTQNTEAFF. The CDR3 DNA follows: TGTGCCAGCAGCTATACACAGAACACTGAAGCTTTCTTT. The rearrangement uses TRBV7-2 and TRBJ1-1; D gene unclear. Germline values: CDR1 SGHTA, CDR2 FQGNSA. There are 13 residues in the CDR3. The V end was cut by 4 bases, the J end by 1 base, with 7 bases between.

The rearrangement joins TRBV28 to TRBJ2-3, with TRBD2 identical over 9 bases. V shed 4 bases, J shed 5 bases, and the junction held 19 bases outside the gene matches. This CDR3 comprises 19 residues. Per germline, CDR1 MDHEN and CDR2 SYDVKM. The CDR3 protein is CASSSPPRLADILEDTQYF. CDR3 nucleotides: TGTGCCAGCAGTTCCCCCCCCAGACTAGCGGATATCCTAGAAGATACGCAGTATTTT.